The T cell receptor beta chain under discussion was sequenced for a study of T cells after yellow fever vaccination. Generation of TCR cDNA used 5'RACE template switching (which added a universal primer site and UMIs). TCRdb reprocessed the 5' RACE reads via MiXCR and lists one record per CDR3 protein. The sample includes over 300,000 distinct CDR3 sequences, about 4% of them seen just once. There are many counts of this clonotype. CDR3 size: 16 residues. The ends were cut back, 3 bases at V and 5 bases at J, with 22 bases in the middle. Germline CDR1 is DFQATT and CDR2 is SNEGSKA (reference sequence).

The source was PBMCs, collected 5 days after the yellow fever booster vaccination. The TCR comes from a man aged 18 to 30 who received the YFV17D yellow fever vaccine. The rearrangement joins TRBV20-1 to TRBJ1-1; possible D gene TRBD1, 5 bases. CDR3 residues: CSASPTDLSRGTEAFF. In DNA form, the CDR3 reads TGCAGTGCTAGCCCGACAGACCTCTCCCGGGGAACTGAAGCTTTCTTT.